The 14 T cell receptor beta chains listed next were all sequenced from one sample in a study of shared clonotypes between healthy human individuals. TCRdb keeps only in-frame clones here, not all; method: immunoSEQ multiplex PCR. This sample has some 1,400,000 clones; over 95% occur once, and the top ten carry approximately 1%. Sample: naive CD4+ T cells sorted from blood. Specified subset: CD45RA+ positively selected. Receptors originate from a young man in good health.

V gene TRBV29-1 combines with J gene TRBJ2-3; no clear D. This CDR3 is 10 amino acids long. Trimming took off 1 base at V and 5 bases at J, with 1 base between the two ends. The germline V gene has CDR1 SQVTM and CDR2 ANQGSEA. The CDR3 nucleotides read TGCAGCGTTGAAGTAGATACGCAGTATTTT. Translated, it gives CSVEVDTQYF.

This chain's CDR3 is CASSVAGGLSYEQYF. CDR3 in DNA: TGTGCCAGCAGTGTAGCGGGTGGCCTCTCCTACGAGCAGTACTTC. The rearrangement links TRBV28 to TRBJ2-7; 7 bases are shared with TRBD2. The trim removed 5 bases at V and 0 bases at J, leaving 7 bases unmatched. CDR1 and CDR2 from the germline V gene are MDHEN and SYDVKM. The length of the CDR3 is 15 residues.

About this clone: Additional DNA sequences in this sample encode the identical CDR3. The chain has TRBV5-1 and TRBJ2-7, with TRBD2 identical over 7 bases. The CDR3 sequence is 14 residues long. Germline-derived CDR1 and CDR2 are SGHRS and YFSETQ. After removal of 0 bases from V and 0 bases from J, the junction contained 0 bases not matched to a gene. CDR3 sequence reads: CASSLASGSYEQYF. The CDR3 DNA is TGCGCCAGCAGCTTGGCTAGCGGCTCCTACGAGCAGTACTTC. Full variable domain (remainder filled in from reference TRBV5-1 and TRBJ2-7): KAGVTQTPRYLIKTRGQQVTLSCSPISGHRSVSWYQQTPGQGLQFLFEYFSETQRNKGNFPGRFSGRQFSNSRSEMNVSTLELGDSALYLCASSLASGSYEQYFGPGTRLTVT.

The chain is built from TRBV28 and TRBJ2-7, with D unclear. CDR1 and CDR2 from the germline V gene are MDHEN and SYDVKM. V lost 4 bases to trimming and J lost 0 bases, with 10 bases between them. The CDR3 is 14 residues long. This CDR3 is CASSSLLLSYEQYF. In nucleotides, the CDR3 is TGTGCCAGCAGTTCACTCCTTCTCTCCTACGAGCAGTACTTC. Combining the CDR3 with reference TRBV28 and TRBJ2-7 gives the whole variable domain DVKVTQSSRYLVKRTGEKVFLECVQDMDHENMFWYRQDPGLGLRLIYFSYDVKMKEKGDIPEGYSVSREKKERFSLILESASTNQTSMYLCASSSLLLSYEQYFGPGTRLTVT.

Note on this clone: At the DNA level, this CDR3 is encoded by other sequences in the same sample as well. In DNA form, the CDR3 reads TGTGCCAGCAGCTTATCAACTGGAAACACCATATATTTT. Residues: CASSLSTGNTIYF. This sequence joins TRBV7-9 and TRBJ1-3; D gene unclear. Germline V gene sequence: CDR1 SEHNR, CDR2 FQNEAQ (reference sequence). Trimming pared 2 bases from V and 2 bases from J, leaving 4 bases between. The CDR3 runs 13 residues.

The chain joins TRBV28 to TRBJ1-1; the D is unclear. Trimming stripped 3 bases from V and 3 bases from J, with 11 bases between. The CDR3 is made up of 14 amino acids. Germline V gene lookup returns CDR1 MDHEN and CDR2 SYDVKM. CDR3 in DNA: TGTGCCAGCAGTTTGGGGAGGCAGGACACTGAAGCTTTCTTT. Translation gives CASSLGRQDTEAFF. Supplemented by reference TRBV28 and TRBJ1-1, the full variable domain reads DVKVTQSSRYLVKRTGEKVFLECVQDMDHENMFWYRQDPGLGLRLIYFSYDVKMKEKGDIPEGYSVSREKKERFSLILESASTNQTSMYLCASSLGRQDTEAFFGQGTRLTVV.

DNA of the CDR3: TGTGCCAGCTCGCCTAAAGGGGGACAGGGGCCGGGGAACACTGAAGCTTTCTTT. Translation gives CASSPKGGQGPGNTEAFF. The V call is TRBV18, the J call TRBJ1-1; 10 bases map to TRBD1. The CDR3 is 18 residues long. Germline CDR1 and CDR2: KGHSH and LQKENI. The V gene end was trimmed by 6 bases and the J gene end by 1 base; junction bases not matched to a gene: 14.

The chain recombines TRBV12-5 with TRBJ2-5; no clear D. V was trimmed by 6 bases and J by 4 bases, leaving 9 bases between them. CDR1 LGHNT and CDR2 FRNRAP come from the germline V gene. The CDR3 has 12 amino acids. The CDR3 DNA follows: TGTGCTAGTGGAAGCCTCGGAGAGACCCAGTACTTC. Translation: CASGSLGETQYF.

The genes are TRBV18 and TRBJ1-2; unclear D gene. Germline CDR1 and CDR2: KGHSH and LQKENI. V dropped 0 bases and J dropped 3 bases, with 8 bases sitting between them. The CDR3 runs 14 residues. The CDR3 bases are TGTGCCAGCTCACCACCGGCTGTTTACTATGGCTACACCTTC. It specifies CASSPPAVYYGYTF.

This chain links TRBV5-5 with TRBJ2-3, with D possibly TRBD1 on 6 matching bases. V dropped 0 bases and J dropped 6 bases, with 11 bases sitting between them. The V gene's germline CDR1 is SGHKS and CDR2 YYEKEE (reference sequence). CDR3 length: 14 amino acids. CDR3 nucleotides: TGTGCCAGCAGCTTGGAGGGGGAGAGGGATACGCAGTATTTT. Translating it yields CASSLEGERDTQYF.

The gene calls are TRBV5-1 and TRBJ2-7; D may be TRBD1 (6 bases). The germline V and J ends were trimmed by 1 base and 2 bases, with 10 bases remaining between them. Germline loops: CDR1 SGHRS, CDR2 YFSETQ. The CDR3 consists of 14 residues. CDR3 region: CASSLLGATYEQYF. DNA of the CDR3: TGCGCCAGCAGCTTGTTGGGGGCAACCTACGAGCAGTACTTC.

As concerns this clone: Other DNA sequences of this sample code for an identical CDR3. The chain combines TRBV7-2 with TRBJ2-5; D is unclear. CDR1 and CDR2 from the germline V gene are SGHTA and FQGNSA. V lost 5 bases and J lost 2, with 3 bases in between. CDR3 length: 11 amino acids. This CDR3 is CASSLQETQYF. CDR3 nucleotides: TGTGCCAGCAGCCTTCAAGAGACCCAGTACTTC. Variable domain in full (rest from reference TRBV7-2 and TRBJ2-5): GAGVSQSPSNKVTEKGKDVELRCDPISGHTALYWYRQSLGQGLEFLIYFQGNSAPDKSGLPSDRFSAERTGGSVSTLTIQRTQQEDSAVYLCASSLQETQYFGPGTRLLVL.

This sequence joins TRBV2 and TRBJ1-4, with a tentative D call TRBD1 (5 bases). Trimming pared 4 bases from V and 7 bases from J, leaving 13 bases between. The CDR3 runs 14 residues. CDR1 is SNHLY and CDR2 is FYNNEI in the germline V gene. CDR3 DNA sequence: TGTGCCAGCAGTGTGAGGACAAGAGGTGAAAAACTGTTTTTT. Its translation: CASSVRTRGEKLFF.

This clone was detected only once. The chain uses TRBV9 and TRBJ2-2; 11 positions match TRBD2. There are 15 residues in the CDR3. Looked up from germline, CDR1 is SGDLS and CDR2 is YYNGEE. The V gene end was trimmed by 7 bases and the J gene end by 7 bases; junction bases not matched to a gene: 9. The CDR3 loop is CASAVLAGGNGELFF. The CDR3 DNA follows: TGTGCCAGCGCGGTTCTAGCGGGAGGTAACGGGGAGCTGTTTTTT.